This T cell receptor (beta chain) is from a study of blood T cell repertoires in COVID-19. Study in general: Both acute and convalescent COVID-19 samples were obtained from the United States, Italy and Spain. PBMCs, B-cell-depleted T cells, or T cells provided the cDNA or gDNA that made up the material.

Trimming at V came to 1 base and at J to 6 bases, leaving 6 bases not matched to a gene. Germline V gene sequence: CDR1 SGHVS, CDR2 FNYEAQ. This CDR3 is 16 amino acids long. Here immunoSEQ multiplex PCR was the method, and the copy in TCRdb shows in-frame clones only, minus some. The sample has approximately 21,000 clones; around 90% are singletons. What was sequenced was peripheral blood. The clonotype comes from an elderly woman with active COVID-19. The genes are TRBV7-6 and TRBJ1-5; 10 positions agree with TRBD1. CDR3 DNA sequence: TGTGCCAGCAGCTTAGAGACAGGGGGCGCGGGTCAGCCCCAGCATTTT. Its translation: CASSLETGGAGQPQHF. The full variable domain, completed using reference TRBV7-6 and TRBJ1-5, is GAGVSQSPRYKVTKRGQDVALRCDPISGHVSLYWYRQALGQGPEFLTYFNYEAQQDKSGLPNDRFSAERPEGSISTLTIQRTEQRDSAMYRCASSLETGGAGQPQHFGDGTRLSIL.